This is a list of T cell receptor beta chains from one sample in a study of cytomegalovirus exposure and HLA in healthy donors. Profiled with immunoSEQ multiplex PCR; TCRdb holds only in-frame clones, not every one. The repertoire holds 150,000 to 200,000 clones, with about 90% as singletons. The sample comprised PBMCs. These receptors originate from a man aged 18-30 years in good health and CMV-seropositive. Each CDR3 is given with its conserved first and last residue. D genes are given only for firm matches. The listing skips clone size in some rows; elsewhere it reads once, few, many or a size class.

>TRBV5-1|TRBD1|-|TRBJ2-6
CASSLIPGQVGSGANVLTF
TGCGCCAGCAGCTTAATTCCGGGACAGGTGGGCTCTGGGGCCAACGTCCTGACTTTC
>TRBV10-3|TRBD2|once|TRBJ2-7
CAVPQRELSYEQYF
TGTGCCGTCCCACAGCGGGAGTTGTCCTACGAGCAGTACTTC
>TRBV4-1|TRBD1|-|TRBJ1-1
CASSQDGQGVGTEAFF
TGCGCCAGCAGCCAAGATGGACAGGGGGTAGGGACTGAAGCTTTCTTT
>TRBV6-6|-|once|TRBJ2-5
CASSYLETQYF
TGTGCCAGCAGTTACCTCGAGACCCAGTACTTC
>TRBV12-5|TRBD2|-|TRBJ2-1
CASGAREWDEQFF
TGTGCTAGTGGGGCGCGGGAGTGGGATGAGCAGTTCTTC
>TRBV27|-|-|TRBJ1-5
CASSLWSGGNQPQHF
TGTGCCAGCAGTTTATGGTCAGGGGGCAATCAGCCCCAGCATTTT
>TRBV6-4|TRBD1|-|TRBJ1-2
CASSEGQGAVGYTF
TGTGCCAGCAGTGAAGGACAGGGGGCGGTTGGCTACACCTTC
>TRBV6-1|TRBD1|-|TRBJ2-5
CASSEVGRTGGETQYF
TGTGCCAGCAGTGAAGTTGGTAGGACAGGGGGGGAGACCCAGTACTTC
>TRBV11-3|-|-|TRBJ1-2
CASSLDPRTGASGYTF
TGTGCCAGCAGCTTAGATCCCAGAACAGGTGCATCGGGCTACACCTTC
>TRBV6-1|-|once|TRBJ1-5
CASSENRVSNQPQHF
TGTGCCAGCAGTGAAAACAGGGTGAGCAATCAGCCCCAGCATTTT
>TRBV6-5|TRBD1|-|TRBJ1-4
CASSSGQSSEKLFF
TGTGCCAGCAGTTCGGGACAGTCTAGTGAAAAACTGTTTTTT
>TRBV7-3|TRBD1|few|TRBJ2-7
CASSFDGTGSYEQYF
TGTGCCAGCAGCTTTGACGGGACAGGGTCTTACGAGCAGTACTTC
>TRBV7-9|TRBD2|-|TRBJ2-1
CASSSILGLAGSLPNEQFF
TGTGCCAGCAGCTCCATACTGGGACTAGCGGGGTCCCTCCCCAATGAGCAGTTCTTC
>TRBV7-8|-|-|TRBJ1-4
CASSSDGSTNEKLFF
TGTGCCAGCAGCTCCGACGGGAGTACTAATGAAAAACTGTTTTTT
>TRBV19|TRBD2|-|TRBJ2-7
CASSTSLAGAEQYF
TGTGCCAGTAGCACGTCACTAGCGGGAGCCGAGCAGTACTTC
>TRBV5-1|-|-|TRBJ2-3
CASSLTPGTQYF
TGCGCCAGCAGCCTGACTCCCGGAACGCAGTATTTT